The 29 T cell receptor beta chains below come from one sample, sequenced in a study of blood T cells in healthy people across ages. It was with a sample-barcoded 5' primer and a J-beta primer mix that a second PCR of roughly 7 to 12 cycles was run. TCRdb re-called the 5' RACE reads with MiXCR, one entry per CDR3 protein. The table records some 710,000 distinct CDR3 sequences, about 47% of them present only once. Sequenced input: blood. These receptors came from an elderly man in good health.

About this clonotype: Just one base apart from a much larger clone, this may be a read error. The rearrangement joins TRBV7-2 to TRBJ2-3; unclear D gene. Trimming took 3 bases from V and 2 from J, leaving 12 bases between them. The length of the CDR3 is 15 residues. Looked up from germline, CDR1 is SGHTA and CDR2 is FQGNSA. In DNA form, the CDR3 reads TGTGCCAGCAGCTTCTACGGAGCTCACACAGATACGCAGTATTTT. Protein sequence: CASSFYGAHTDTQYF.

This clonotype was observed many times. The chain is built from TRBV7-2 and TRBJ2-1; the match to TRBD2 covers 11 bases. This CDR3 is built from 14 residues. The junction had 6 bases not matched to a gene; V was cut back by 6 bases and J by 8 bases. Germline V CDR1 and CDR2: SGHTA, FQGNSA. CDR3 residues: CASRTGLAGDEQFF. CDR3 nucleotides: TGTGCCAGCAGGACAGGACTAGCGGGCGATGAGCAGTTCTTC. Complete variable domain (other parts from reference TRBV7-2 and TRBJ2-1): GAGVSQSPSNKVTEKGKDVELRCDPISGHTALYWYRQSLGQGLEFLIYFQGNSAPDKSGLPSDRFSAERTGGSVSTLTIQRTQQEDSAVYLCASRTGLAGDEQFFGPGTRLTVL.

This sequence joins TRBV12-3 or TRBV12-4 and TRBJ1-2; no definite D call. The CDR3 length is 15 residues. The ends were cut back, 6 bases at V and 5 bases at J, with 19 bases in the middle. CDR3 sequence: CASRPVGGEAYGYTF. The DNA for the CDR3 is TGTGCCAGCAGGCCCGTAGGTGGGGAGGCGTATGGCTACACCTTC.

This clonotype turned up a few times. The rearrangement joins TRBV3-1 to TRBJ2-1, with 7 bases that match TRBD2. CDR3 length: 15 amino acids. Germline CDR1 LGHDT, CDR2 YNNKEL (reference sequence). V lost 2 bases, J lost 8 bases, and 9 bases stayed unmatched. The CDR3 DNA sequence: TGTGCCAGCAGCCAATATAATGGTGCGGGAGATGAGCAGTTCTTC. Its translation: CASSQYNGAGDEQFF.

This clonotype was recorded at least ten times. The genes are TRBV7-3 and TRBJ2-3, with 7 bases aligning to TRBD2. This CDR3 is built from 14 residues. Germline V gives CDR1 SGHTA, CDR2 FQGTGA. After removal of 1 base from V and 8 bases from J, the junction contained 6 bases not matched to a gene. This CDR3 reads CASSLNGGEGTQYF. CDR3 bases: TGTGCCAGCAGCTTAAACGGAGGGGAGGGTACGCAGTATTTT.

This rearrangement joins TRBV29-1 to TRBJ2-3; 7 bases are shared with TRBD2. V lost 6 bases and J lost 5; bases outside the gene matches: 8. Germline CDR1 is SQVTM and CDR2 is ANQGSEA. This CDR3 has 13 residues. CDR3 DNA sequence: TGCAGCGTCCGCGATGGGGGGGGAGATACGCAGTATTTT. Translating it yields CSVRDGGGDTQYF.

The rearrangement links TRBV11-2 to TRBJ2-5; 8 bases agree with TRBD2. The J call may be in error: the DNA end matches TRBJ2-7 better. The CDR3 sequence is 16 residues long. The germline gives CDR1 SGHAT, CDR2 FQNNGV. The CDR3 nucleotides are TGTGCCAGCAGCTCACCGATGCCGGGACTAGTCGACGAGCAGTACTTC. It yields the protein CASSSPMPGLVDEQYF.

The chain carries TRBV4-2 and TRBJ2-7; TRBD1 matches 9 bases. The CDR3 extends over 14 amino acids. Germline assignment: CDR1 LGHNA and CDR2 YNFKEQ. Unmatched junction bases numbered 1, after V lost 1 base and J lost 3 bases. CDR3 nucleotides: TGTGCCAGCAGCCAAGTGGGACAGGGCTACGAGCAGTACTTC. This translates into CASSQVGQGYEQYF.

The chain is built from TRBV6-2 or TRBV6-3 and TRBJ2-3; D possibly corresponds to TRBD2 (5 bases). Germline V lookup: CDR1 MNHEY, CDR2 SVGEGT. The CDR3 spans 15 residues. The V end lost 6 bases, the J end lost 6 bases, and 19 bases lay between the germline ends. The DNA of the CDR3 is TGTGCCAGCAGCCCAACCGGTTGGAGGAAGGATACGCAGTATTTT. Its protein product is CASSPTGWRKDTQYF.

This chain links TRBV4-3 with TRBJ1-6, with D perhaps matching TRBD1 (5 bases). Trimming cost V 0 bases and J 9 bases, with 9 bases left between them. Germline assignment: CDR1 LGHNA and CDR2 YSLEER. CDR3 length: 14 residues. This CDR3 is CASSQEPGISPLHF. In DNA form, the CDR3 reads TGCGCCAGCAGCCAAGAGCCAGGGATTTCACCCCTCCACTTT.

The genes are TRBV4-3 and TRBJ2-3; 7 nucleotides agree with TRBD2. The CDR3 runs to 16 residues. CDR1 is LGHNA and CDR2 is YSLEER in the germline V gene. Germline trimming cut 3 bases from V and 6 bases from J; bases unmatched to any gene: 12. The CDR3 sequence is CASSQSPSGGGDTQYF. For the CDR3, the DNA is TGCGCCAGCAGCCAGTCCCCTAGCGGCGGAGGGGATACGCAGTATTTT.

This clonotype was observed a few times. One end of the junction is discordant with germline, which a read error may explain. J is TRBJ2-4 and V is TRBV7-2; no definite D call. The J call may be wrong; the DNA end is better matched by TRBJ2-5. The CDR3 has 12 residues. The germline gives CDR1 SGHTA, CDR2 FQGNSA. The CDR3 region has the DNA TGTGCCGGCAGCACCCAGGTGGAGACCCAGTACTTC. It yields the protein CAGSTQVETQYF.

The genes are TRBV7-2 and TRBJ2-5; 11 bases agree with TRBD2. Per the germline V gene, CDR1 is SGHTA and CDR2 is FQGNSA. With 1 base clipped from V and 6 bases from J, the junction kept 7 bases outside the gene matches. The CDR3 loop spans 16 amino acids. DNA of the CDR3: TGTGCCAGCAGCTTAGATGTAGCGGGAGGGCTAAAGACCCAGTACTTC. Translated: CASSLDVAGGLKTQYF.

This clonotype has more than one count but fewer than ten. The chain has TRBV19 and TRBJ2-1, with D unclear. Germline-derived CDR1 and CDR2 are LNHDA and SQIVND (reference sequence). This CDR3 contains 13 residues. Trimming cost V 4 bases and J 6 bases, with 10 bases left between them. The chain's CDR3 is CASSTTELNEQFF. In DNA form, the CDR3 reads TGTGCCAGTAGTACCACAGAGCTCAATGAGCAGTTCTTC.

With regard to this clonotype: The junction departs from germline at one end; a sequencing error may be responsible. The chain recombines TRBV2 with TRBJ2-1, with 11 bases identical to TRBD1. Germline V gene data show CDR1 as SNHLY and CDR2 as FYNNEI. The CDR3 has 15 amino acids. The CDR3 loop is CASRGTGGKGNEQFF. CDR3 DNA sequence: TGCGCCAGCAGGGGGACAGGGGGTAAGGGGAATGAGCAGTTCTTC.

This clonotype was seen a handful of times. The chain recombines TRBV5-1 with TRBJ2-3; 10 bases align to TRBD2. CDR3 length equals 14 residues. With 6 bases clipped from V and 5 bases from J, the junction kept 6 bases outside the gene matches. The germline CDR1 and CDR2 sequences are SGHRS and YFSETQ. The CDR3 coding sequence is TGCGCCAGCACCCGAGCGGGAGGGCAAGATACGCAGTATTTT. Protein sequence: CASTRAGGQDTQYF.

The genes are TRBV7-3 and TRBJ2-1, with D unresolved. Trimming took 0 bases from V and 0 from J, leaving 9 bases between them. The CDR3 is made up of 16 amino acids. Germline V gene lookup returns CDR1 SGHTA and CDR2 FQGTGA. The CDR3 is CASSLTGVSSYNEQFF. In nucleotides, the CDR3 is TGTGCCAGCAGCTTAACTGGGGTGAGCTCCTACAATGAGCAGTTCTTC.

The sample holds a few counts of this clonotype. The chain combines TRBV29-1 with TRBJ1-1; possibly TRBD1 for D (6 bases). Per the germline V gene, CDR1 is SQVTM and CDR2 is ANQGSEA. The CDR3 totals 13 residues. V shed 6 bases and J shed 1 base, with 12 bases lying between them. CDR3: CSVNRDGNTEAFF. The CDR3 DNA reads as TGCAGCGTAAACAGGGACGGGAACACTGAAGCTTTCTTT.

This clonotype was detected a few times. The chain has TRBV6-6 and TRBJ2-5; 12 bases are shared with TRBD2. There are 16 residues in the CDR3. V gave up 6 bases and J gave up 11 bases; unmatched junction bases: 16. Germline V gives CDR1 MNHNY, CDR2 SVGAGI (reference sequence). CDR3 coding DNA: TGTGCCAGCAGATCCTCCGGGACTAGCGGGTACAATGAGCAGTACTTC. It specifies CASRSSGTSGYNEQYF.

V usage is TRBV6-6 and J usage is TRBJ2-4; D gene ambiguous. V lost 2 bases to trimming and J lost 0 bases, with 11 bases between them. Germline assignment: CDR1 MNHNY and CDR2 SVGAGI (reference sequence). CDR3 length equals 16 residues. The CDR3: CASSYVGSLAKNIQYF. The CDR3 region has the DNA TGTGCCAGCAGTTACGTTGGATCCCTAGCCAAAAACATTCAGTACTTC.

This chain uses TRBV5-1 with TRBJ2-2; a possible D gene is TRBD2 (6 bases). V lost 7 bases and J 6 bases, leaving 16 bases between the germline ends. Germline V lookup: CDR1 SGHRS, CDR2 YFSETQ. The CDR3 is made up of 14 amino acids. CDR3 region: CASATGGGSGELFF. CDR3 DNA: TGCGCCAGCGCCACCGGGGGTGGTTCCGGGGAGCTGTTTTTT.

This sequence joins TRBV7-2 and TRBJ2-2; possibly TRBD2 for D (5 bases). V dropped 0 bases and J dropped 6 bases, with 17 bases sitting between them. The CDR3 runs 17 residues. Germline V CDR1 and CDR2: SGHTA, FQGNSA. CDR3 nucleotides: TGTGCCAGCAGCTTAGCCGGTGCGGGCCGTAACCCCGGGGAGCTGTTTTTT. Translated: CASSLAGAGRNPGELFF.

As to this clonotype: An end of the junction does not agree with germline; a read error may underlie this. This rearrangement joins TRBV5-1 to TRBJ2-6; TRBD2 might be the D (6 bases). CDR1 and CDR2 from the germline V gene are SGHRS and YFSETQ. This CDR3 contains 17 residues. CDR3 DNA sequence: TGCGCCCGCAGCTTGGTAGGAGGGCCCTCTGGGGCCAACGTCCTGACTTTC. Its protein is CARSLVGGPSGANVLTF.

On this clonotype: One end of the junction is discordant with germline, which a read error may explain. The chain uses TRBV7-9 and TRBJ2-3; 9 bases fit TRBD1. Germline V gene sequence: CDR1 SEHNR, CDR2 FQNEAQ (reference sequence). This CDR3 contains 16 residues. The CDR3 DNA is TGTGCCAGCAGCGGACGGAACAGGGGGCCCACAGATGCGCAGTATTTT. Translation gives CASSGRNRGPTDAQYF.

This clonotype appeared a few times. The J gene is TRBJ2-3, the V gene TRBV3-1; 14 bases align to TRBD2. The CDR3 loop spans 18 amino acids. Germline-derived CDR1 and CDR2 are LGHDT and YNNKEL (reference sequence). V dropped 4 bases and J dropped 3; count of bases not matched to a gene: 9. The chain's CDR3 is CASSLLGTSGSRTDTQYF. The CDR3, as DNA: TGTGCCAGCAGCCTCCTTGGGACTAGCGGGAGTCGTACAGATACGCAGTATTTT.

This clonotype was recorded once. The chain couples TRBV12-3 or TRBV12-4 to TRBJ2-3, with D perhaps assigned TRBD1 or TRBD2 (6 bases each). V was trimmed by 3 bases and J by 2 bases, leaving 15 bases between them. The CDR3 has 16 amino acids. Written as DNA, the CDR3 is TGTGCCAGCAGTTTTATGTGGGGGGCCGACACAGATACGCAGTATTTT. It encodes CASSFMWGADTDTQYF.

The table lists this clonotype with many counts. CDR3 in DNA: TGTGCCAGCAGTTTACTTCTGAGCACAGATACGCAGTATTTT. Its translation: CASSLLLSTDTQYF. The chain has TRBV28 and TRBJ2-3; D gene uncertain. The CDR3 has 14 residues. Per the germline V gene, CDR1 is MDHEN and CDR2 is SYDVKM. V lost 2 bases and J 0 bases, leaving 6 bases between the germline ends.

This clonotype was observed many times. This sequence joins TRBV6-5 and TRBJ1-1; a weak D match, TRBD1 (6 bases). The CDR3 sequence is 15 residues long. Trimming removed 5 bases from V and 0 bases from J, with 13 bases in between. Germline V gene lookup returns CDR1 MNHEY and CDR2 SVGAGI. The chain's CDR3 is CASSPNRVLNTEAFF. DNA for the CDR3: TGTGCCAGCAGTCCTAACAGGGTTTTGAACACTGAAGCTTTCTTT.

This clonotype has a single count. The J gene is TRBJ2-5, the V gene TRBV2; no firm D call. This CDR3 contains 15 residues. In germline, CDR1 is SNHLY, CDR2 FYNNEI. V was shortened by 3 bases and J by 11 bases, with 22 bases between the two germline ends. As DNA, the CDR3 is TGTGCCAGCAGTGATTCTAGGTCTGACGGCAGTGAGCAGTACTTC. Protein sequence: CASSDSRSDGSEQYF. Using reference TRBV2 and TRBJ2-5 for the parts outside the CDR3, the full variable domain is EPEVTQTPSHQVTQMGQEVILRCVPISNHLYFYWYRQILGQKVEFLVSFYNNEISEKSEIFDDQFSVERPDGSNFTLKIRSTKLEDSAMYFCASSDSRSDGSEQYFGPGTRLLVL.